The rows below give T cell receptor beta chains drawn from one sample of a study of blood T cells in healthy people across ages. From the 5' RACE reads, TCRdb called clonotypes with MiXCR, one entry per CDR3 protein. The sample carries about 670,000 distinct CDR3 sequences, about 50% recorded once. Sequencing was performed on blood. The origin of the receptors is a woman aged 80 or over in good health. Both conserved end residues are part of each CDR3. A D gene is named only where the DNA matches it firmly. The size entry is marked missing in some rows and otherwise reads once, few, many or a size class.

TRBV20-1	-	-	TRBJ2-7	CSARRNRGGNIYEQYF	TGCAGTGCTAGAAGGAACAGGGGAGGAAATATATACGAGCAGTACTTC
TRBV29-1	-	few	TRBJ2-2	CSVEGGVPGELFF	TGCAGCGTTGAGGGGGGAGTCCCCGGGGAGCTGTTTTTT
TRBV5-1	-	-	TRBJ2-5	CASSPTRRETQYF	TGCGCCAGCAGCCCCACCCGTAGAGAGACCCAGTACTTC
TRBV9	-	few	TRBJ1-4	CASSEGVLAGRWKKATNEKLFF	TGTGCCAGCAGCGAGGGGGTCTTGGCAGGGCGATGGAAAAAGGCAACTAATGAAAAACTGTTTTTT
TRBV9	-	few	TRBJ1-5	CASSVAVDQPQHF	TGTGCCAGCAGCGTAGCTGTGGATCAGCCCCAGCATTTT
TRBV12-3/TRBV12-4	-	-	TRBJ1-2	CASSADRNKGYTF	TGTGCCAGCAGTGCCGACAGGAATAAGGGCTACACCTTC
TRBV25-1	-	-	TRBJ2-7	CASSVEGEQYF	TGTGCCAGCAGTGTCGAGGGCGAGCAGTACTTC
TRBV29-1	-	-	TRBJ1-1	CSVSRSAFTEAFF	TGCAGCGTTTCCCGCAGCGCTTTCACTGAAGCTTTCTTT
TRBV5-6	-	-	TRBJ2-3	CASSPQAHTSTDMQYF	TGTGCCAGCAGCCCCCAAGCGCACACTAGCACAGATATGCAGTATTTT
TRBV10-3	TRBD2	-	TRBJ2-7	CAIRPLAGSSYNEQYF	TGTGCCATCAGACCCCTAGCGGGGAGCTCCTACAATGAGCAGTACTTC
TRBV28	TRBD1	-	TRBJ1-6	CASSRWEGGGNSPLHF	TGTGCCAGCAGCCGCTGGGAGGGAGGGGGCAATTCACCCCTCCACTTT
TRBV10-3	TRBD1	-	TRBJ1-5	CAISAGTGNQPQHF	TGTGCCATCAGTGCCGGGACAGGGAACCAGCCCCAGCATTTT
TRBV5-1	-	-	TRBJ2-7	CASSLGASKDEQYF	TGCGCCAGCAGCTTGGGGGCTAGCAAGGACGAGCAGTACTTC
TRBV28	TRBD1	-	TRBJ2-7	CASSPPGQGGYYEQYF	TGTGCCAGCAGTCCCCCGGGACAGGGGGGTTACTACGAGCAGTACTTC
TRBV6-2/TRBV6-3	-	many	TRBJ2-3	CATLRGSTDTQYF	TGTGCCACCCTAAGGGGAAGCACAGATACGCAGTATTTT
TRBV9	TRBD1	-	TRBJ2-7	CASSARTGSNEQYF	TGTGCCAGCAGCGCCCGGACAGGGTCTAATGAGCAGTACTTC
TRBV5-1	-	many	TRBJ2-1	CAVRDVGEQFF	TGCGCCGTCCGGGACGTGGGTGAGCAGTTCTTC
TRBV29-1	-	many	TRBJ1-6	CSVKETNSPLHF	TGCAGCGTAAAGGAGACCAATTCACCCCTCCACTTT
TRBV11-3	-	-	TRBJ1-1	CASSLEPGELNTEAFF	TGTGCCAGCAGCTTAGAGCCAGGGGAACTGAACACTGAAGCTTTCTTT
TRBV28	-	many	TRBJ2-1	CASSLAGAPSYNEQFF	TGTGCCAGCAGTTTGGCCGGGGCGCCCTCCTACAATGAGCAGTTCTTC
TRBV7-9	TRBD2	few	TRBJ2-1	CASGFSGGYNEQFF	TGTGCCAGCGGATTTAGCGGGGGGTACAATGAGCAGTTCTTC
TRBV7-9	-	once	TRBJ2-3	CASSLAGGAQYF	TGTGCCAGCAGCTTAGCGGGCGGTGCGCAGTATTTT
TRBV7-3	TRBD2	-	TRBJ2-2	CASSRGLASTGELFF	TGTGCCAGCAGCCGTGGACTAGCGAGCACCGGGGAGCTGTTTTTT
TRBV6-2/TRBV6-3	TRBD2	-	TRBJ2-7	CASSAGGQSYEQYF	TGTGCCAGCAGTGCGGGAGGACAGTCCTACGAGCAGTACTTC
TRBV9	-	-	TRBJ1-2	CASSAQQGGYGYTF	TGTGCCAGCAGCGCGCAACAGGGTGGCTATGGCTACACCTTC
TRBV11-2	-	few	TRBJ2-5	CASSGALQETQYF	TGTGCCAGCAGCGGGGCGTTACAAGAGACCCAGTACTTC
TRBV3-1	-	many	TRBJ1-2	CASSPLEGVRGGYTF	TGTGCCAGCAGCCCGTTGGAAGGGGTAAGGGGTGGCTACACCTTC
TRBV25-1	-	-	TRBJ2-7	CAGSLAAISNEQYF	TGTGCCGGCTCGTTAGCGGCTATTAGCAATGAGCAGTACTTC
TRBV4-3	TRBD2	-	TRBJ2-1	CASSQRDLAGGLDEQFF	TGCGCCAGCAGCCAACGCGATCTAGCGGGGGGGCTCGATGAGCAGTTCTTC
TRBV6-6	TRBD1	-	TRBJ2-7	CASKTGYEQYF	TGTGCCAGCAAGACAGGGTACGAGCAGTACTTC
TRBV9	TRBD2	many	TRBJ2-1	CASSASGRAEYEQFF	TGTGCCAGCAGCGCTAGCGGGAGGGCCGAGTATGAGCAGTTCTTC
TRBV27	-	-	TRBJ1-1	CASSYKPNTEAFF	TGTGCCAGCAGTTACAAACCAAACACTGAAGCTTTCTTT
TRBV24-1	-	many	TRBJ2-1	CATSDVGSNNEQFF	TGTGCCACCAGTGATGTGGGAAGCAACAATGAGCAGTTCTTC
TRBV12-3/TRBV12-4	TRBD2	many	TRBJ2-1	CASSWSGGENEQFF	TGTGCCAGCAGTTGGTCGGGGGGGGAGAATGAGCAGTTCTTC
TRBV28	-	-	TRBJ2-1	CASSPAANNEQFF	TGTGCCAGCAGTCCCGCGGCCAATAATGAGCAGTTCTTC
TRBV10-3	TRBD2	-	TRBJ2-7	CAISGTSGGAGEQYF	TGTGCCATCAGTGGCACTAGCGGGGGTGCGGGCGAGCAGTACTTC
TRBV7-9	-	-	TRBJ1-2	CASSPAGPIYGYTF	TGTGCCAGCAGCCCGGCCGGGCCGATCTATGGCTACACCTTC
TRBV11-2	-	-	TRBJ2-7	CASSFTQGLSYEQYF	TGTGCCAGCAGCTTTACACAGGGCCTTTCCTACGAGCAGTACTTC
TRBV3-1	-	once	TRBJ2-2	CASSQEGTGAGGELFF	TGTGCCAGCAGCCAAGAAGGGACGGGGGCCGGCGGGGAGCTGTTTTTT
TRBV2	-	-	TRBJ2-3	CASTLRDTQYF	TGTGCCAGCACCCTACGAGATACGCAGTATTTT
TRBV20-1	-	-	TRBJ2-4	CSASPPGAKNIQYF	TGCAGTGCTAGCCCCCCGGGAGCCAAAAACATTCAGTACTTC
TRBV19	-	-	TRBJ1-5	CASSMRNQPQHF	TGTGCCAGTAGTATGAGAAATCAGCCCCAGCATTTT
TRBV15	-	-	TRBJ1-5	CATSNRRDQPQHF	TGTGCCACCAGTAACCGGAGGGATCAGCCCCAGCATTTT
TRBV12-3/TRBV12-4	-	-	TRBJ2-3	CASSPWTIRTQYF	TGTGCCAGCAGTCCGTGGACAATTAGGACGCAGTATTTT
TRBV20-1	-	many	TRBJ2-5	CSASPGPPNQETQYF	TGCAGTGCCTCCCCGGGACCCCCGAATCAAGAGACCCAGTACTTC
TRBV11-3	-	few	TRBJ2-3	CASNGPAVNTDTQYF	TGTGCCAGCAATGGCCCGGCTGTTAACACAGATACGCAGTATTTT